This note documents a single T cell receptor beta chain sequence. Generated by immunoSEQ multiplex PCR, the TCRdb table keeps only in-frame clones and is missing some. The sample gives tens of thousands of clones, just under 95% of which show up once; just under 3% is in the top ten. This record belongs to a study of T cells after somatic rescue of genetic block. Specimen: peripheral blood mononuclear cells (PBMCs). The sequence was obtained from a man in his forties.

The CDR3 here is CASSQPFSGAYEQYF. The CDR3 DNA reads TGTGCCAGCTCTCAACCTTTTAGCGGGGCCTACGAGCAGTACTTC. V and J are TRBV18 and TRBJ2-7; TRBD2 agrees at 8 bases. The CDR3 extends over 15 amino acids. The junction had 9 bases not matched to a gene; V was cut back by 6 bases and J by 2 bases. The germline V gene encodes CDR1 KGHSH and CDR2 LQKENI.